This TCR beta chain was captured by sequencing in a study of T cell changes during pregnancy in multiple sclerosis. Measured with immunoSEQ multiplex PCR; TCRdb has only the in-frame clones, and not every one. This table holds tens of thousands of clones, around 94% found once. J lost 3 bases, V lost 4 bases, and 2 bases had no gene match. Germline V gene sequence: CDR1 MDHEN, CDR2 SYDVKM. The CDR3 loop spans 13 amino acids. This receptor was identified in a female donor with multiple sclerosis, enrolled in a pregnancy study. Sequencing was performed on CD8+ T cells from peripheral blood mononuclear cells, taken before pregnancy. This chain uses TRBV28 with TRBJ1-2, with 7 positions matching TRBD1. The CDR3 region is CASSSGGDYGYTF. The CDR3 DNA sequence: TGTGCCAGCAGTTCAGGGGGAGACTATGGCTACACCTTC.